The 23 T cell receptor beta chains below come from one sample, sequenced in a study of blood T cell repertoires in COVID-19. Profiled with immunoSEQ multiplex PCR; TCRdb holds only in-frame clones, not every one. The sample contains over 200,000 clones, approximately 80% of which appear only once. The sequencing sample was made of PBMCs or T cells enriched from blood (not recorded which). These receptor sequences come from a man aged 55 to 70 who had recovered from COVID-19.

The chain employs TRBV5-4 and TRBJ2-3; maybe TRBD2 (6 bases). Germline loops: CDR1 SGHNT, CDR2 YYREEE (reference sequence). This CDR3 comprises 15 residues. V was cut by 1 base and J by 2 bases, with 11 bases left in between. Here the CDR3 reads CASSLKAGLTDTQYF. Here the CDR3 DNA reads TGTGCCAGCAGCTTGAAAGCGGGCCTCACAGATACGCAGTATTTT.

V is TRBV30 and J is TRBJ1-3, with D perhaps matching TRBD1 (6 bases). The CDR3 loop spans 16 amino acids. CDR1 and CDR2 from the germline V gene are GTSNPN and SVGIG (reference sequence). V lost 1 base and J 0 bases, leaving 13 bases between the germline ends. CDR3 region: CAWSGSGQFSGNTIYF. The DNA for the CDR3 is TGTGCCTGGAGTGGGTCAGGACAGTTCTCTGGAAACACCATATATTTT.

The chain links TRBV6-2 or TRBV6-3 to TRBJ1-1, with 7 bases lining up with TRBD1. This CDR3 spans 14 amino acids. V dropped 5 bases and J dropped 0; count of bases not matched to a gene: 3. CDR1 and CDR2 from the germline V gene are MNHEY and SVGEGT. Here the CDR3 reads CASSVGQVNTEAFF. CDR3 bases: TGTGCCAGCAGTGTCGGACAGGTGAACACTGAAGCTTTCTTT.

The rearrangement joins TRBV19 to TRBJ1-5; 8 bases are a match to TRBD1. The CDR3 has 15 residues. The V gene end was trimmed by 5 bases and the J gene end by 6 bases; junction bases not matched to a gene: 9. The germline CDR1 and CDR2 sequences are LNHDA and SQIVND (reference sequence). CDR3 protein: CASSLRQGASQPQHF. DNA for the CDR3: TGTGCCAGTAGTCTACGTCAGGGGGCATCTCAGCCCCAGCATTTT.

Regarding this clone: Other DNA sequences within the sample encode an identical CDR3. The chain couples TRBV18 to TRBJ1-2, with TRBD1 identical over 8 bases. Germline V gene sequence: CDR1 KGHSH, CDR2 LQKENI. V shed 2 bases and J 6 bases; nucleotides not matched to a gene: 2. The CDR3 sequence is 13 residues long. The CDR3 loop reads CASSPGQGDGYTF. The CDR3, as DNA: TGTGCCAGCTCACCAGGACAGGGAGATGGCTACACCTTC.

The rearrangement links TRBV5-1 to TRBJ2-1; a weak D match, TRBD1 (5 bases). Trimming left V 1 base short and J 2 bases short, with 10 bases between. CDR1 and CDR2 from the germline V gene are SGHRS and YFSETQ. This CDR3 spans 15 amino acids. The CDR3, as DNA: TGCGCCAGCAGCTTGACAGGTACTACCTACAATGAGCAGTTCTTC. Protein: CASSLTGTTYNEQFF.

The rearrangement uses TRBV19 and TRBJ2-7; the D gene is possibly TRBD1 (6 bases). The CDR3 spans 12 residues. The germline V gene encodes CDR1 LNHDA and CDR2 SQIVND (reference sequence). Trimming took off 6 bases at V and 2 bases at J, with 8 bases between the two ends. The CDR3 nucleotides are TGTGCCAGTAGGGACAGCGCCTACGAGCAGTACTTC. Encoded protein: CASRDSAYEQYF.

CDR3: CASSLDRGRTEAFF. The CDR3 region has the DNA TGCGCCAGCAGCCTGGACAGGGGGCGGACTGAAGCTTTCTTT. This chain uses TRBV5-1 with TRBJ1-1; TRBD1 agrees at 11 bases. The CDR3 sequence is 14 residues long. CDR1 and CDR2 from the germline V gene are SGHRS and YFSETQ. Trimming at V came to 4 bases and at J to 5 bases, leaving 4 bases not matched to a gene.

The V and J genes are TRBV4-3 and TRBJ1-4; tentatively, D is TRBD1 (6 bases). V lost 0 bases and J lost 8, with 13 bases in between. This CDR3 contains 15 residues. The V gene's germline CDR1 is LGHNA and CDR2 YSLEER. The DNA for the CDR3 is TGCGCCAGCAGCCAAGAATGGGGGCTTGTCGAAAAACTGTTTTTT. As protein: CASSQEWGLVEKLFF.

The V call is TRBV5-6, the J call TRBJ1-4; 9 nucleotides match TRBD1. Germline CDR1 and CDR2: SGHDT and YYEEEE. The junction had 11 bases not matched to a gene; V was cut back by 6 bases and J by 2 bases. This CDR3 has 17 residues. This CDR3 is CASTPTGGVRTNEKLFF. The CDR3 region has the DNA TGTGCCAGCACGCCGACAGGGGGAGTGAGGACTAATGAAAAACTGTTTTTT.

The chain is built from TRBV11-2 and TRBJ1-3; 8 bases fit TRBD1. V gave up 5 bases and J gave up 0 bases; unmatched junction bases: 9. CDR3 length equals 17 residues. Per germline, CDR1 SGHAT and CDR2 FQNNGV. The CDR3 nucleotides read TGTGCCAGCAGCCTTTCCAGGGGGCTTAGCTCTGGAAACACCATATATTTT. It encodes CASSLSRGLSSGNTIYF.

Notes on this clone: Sequence at one end of the junction differs from germline and may be a read error. The chain carries TRBV30 and TRBJ2-3; D gene unclear. This CDR3 contains 18 residues. Germline V CDR1 and CDR2: GTSNPN, SVGIG (reference sequence). The CDR3 sequence is CAWSVRSIRPSNTVTQYF. CDR3 in DNA: TGTGCCTGGAGTGTGCGATCTATACGACCATCTAACACAGTTACGCAGTATTTT.

This clone was observed once. The gene calls are TRBV24-1 and TRBJ2-3; TRBD1 agrees at 7 bases. This CDR3 spans 15 amino acids. Germline V CDR1 and CDR2: KGHDR, SFDVKD. V gave up 3 bases and J gave up 2 bases; unmatched junction bases: 4. The CDR3, as DNA: TGTGCCACCAGTGATCGGGACAGCCTCACAGATACGCAGTATTTT. This translates into CATSDRDSLTDTQYF.

This CDR3 is CASSFYTLQGASTDTQYF. The CDR3 DNA sequence: TGTGCCAGCAGCTTCTACACTTTACAGGGGGCAAGCACAGATACGCAGTATTTT. The chain couples TRBV7-9 to TRBJ2-3; 9 bases are shared with TRBD1. Unmatched junction bases numbered 10, after V lost 3 bases and J lost 0 bases. Germline CDR1 reads SEHNR; CDR2 reads FQNEAQ (reference sequence). The CDR3 runs to 18 residues. Full variable domain (rest looked up from reference TRBV7-9 and TRBJ2-3): DTGVSQNPRHKITKRGQNVTFRCDPISEHNRLYWYRQTLGQGPEFLTYFQNEAQLEKSRLLSDRFSAERPKGSFSTLEIQRTEQGDSAMYLCASSFYTLQGASTDTQYFGPGTRLTVL.

This clone has just a few counts. The chain is built from TRBV7-2 and TRBJ1-2, with no clear D. The germline gives CDR1 SGHTA, CDR2 FQGNSA. The CDR3 consists of 13 residues. V lost 3 bases to trimming and J lost 6 bases, with 11 bases between them. The CDR3 reads CASSFVPLDGYTF. CDR3 nucleotides: TGTGCCAGCAGCTTCGTTCCACTGGATGGCTACACCTTC.

V usage is TRBV24-1 and J usage is TRBJ2-1, with D maybe TRBD1 (6 bases). CDR1 and CDR2 (germline): KGHDR, SFDVKD. This CDR3 spans 11 amino acids. The V end lost 7 bases, the J end lost 10 bases, and 10 bases lay between the germline ends. CDR3 sequence (DNA): TGTGCCACCAGGCTAGGGGGAGAGCAGTTCTTC. Translating gives CATRLGGEQFF.

The chain joins TRBV19 to TRBJ1-5, with D possibly being TRBD1 (5 bases). V lost 6 bases and J lost 2, with 11 bases in between. This CDR3 region has 14 residues. Germline CDR1 LNHDA, CDR2 SQIVND (reference sequence). The DNA of the CDR3 is TGTGCCAGTAGCCCAGGGATGGGCAATCAGCCCCAGCATTTT. This codes for CASSPGMGNQPQHF.

This chain links TRBV7-9 with TRBJ2-3; unclear D gene. Germline assignment: CDR1 SEHNR and CDR2 FQNEAQ (reference sequence). The germline V and J ends were trimmed by 5 bases and 2 bases, with 8 bases remaining between them. CDR3 length equals 13 residues. The CDR3 DNA is TGTGCCAGCAGCCCGAGTTACACAGATACGCAGTATTTT. Residues: CASSPSYTDTQYF.

The chain has TRBV30 and TRBJ2-1; no firm D call. CDR3 length equals 13 residues. Germline CDR1 and CDR2: GTSNPN and SVGIG (reference sequence). The V end lost 2 bases, the J end lost 0 bases, and 5 bases lay between the germline ends. Here the CDR3 DNA reads TGTGCCTGGAGTATGAGCTCCTACAATGAGCAGTTCTTC. This encodes CAWSMSSYNEQFF.

This clone was seen once. V usage is TRBV15 and J usage is TRBJ1-2; D is unresolved. There are 14 residues in the CDR3. From germline, CDR1 is LNHNV and CDR2 YYDKDF (reference sequence). V was cut by 3 bases and J by 4 bases, with 12 bases left in between. The CDR3 nucleotides are TGTGCCACCAGCAGCCTCAGGTTCCCCTATGGCTACACCTTC. Its translation is CATSSLRFPYGYTF.

The chain uses TRBV9 and TRBJ1-3, with D maybe TRBD1 (5 bases). CDR1 and CDR2 (germline): SGDLS, YYNGEE. This CDR3 has 15 amino acids. V lost 6 bases and J lost 1, with 14 bases in between. CDR3: CASNPGGVSGNTIYF. CDR3 nucleotides: TGTGCCAGCAACCCGGGGGGAGTATCTGGAAACACCATATATTTT.

J is TRBJ2-1 and V is TRBV6-5; TRBD2 matches at 9 bases. With V trimmed by 6 bases and J by 8 bases, 11 bases remained unmatched. The germline gives CDR1 MNHEY, CDR2 SVGAGI. The CDR3 covers 15 residues. The CDR3 DNA reads TGTGCCAGCAGCCTAACGGGACTAGCAGACGATGAGCAGTTCTTC. This codes for CASSLTGLADDEQFF.

The gene calls are TRBV18 and TRBJ2-7, with D possibly matching TRBD2 (6 bases). The V and J ends lost 2 bases and 4 bases respectively, with 12 bases between them. Germline CDR1 and CDR2: KGHSH and LQKENI. The CDR3 loop spans 14 amino acids. The CDR3 DNA sequence: TGTGCCAGCTCACCAACGGGGGACTTTTACGAGCAGTACTTC. Encoded protein: CASSPTGDFYEQYF. Full variable domain (missing parts from reference TRBV18 and TRBJ2-7): NAGVMQNPRHLVRRRGQEARLRCSPMKGHSHVYWYRQLPEEGLKFMVYLQKENIIDESGMPKERFSAEFPKEGPSILRIQQVVRGDSAAYFCASSPTGDFYEQYFGPGTRLTVT.